A selection of T cell receptor beta chains follows, all from one sample in a study of identical twins. A single record per CDR3 protein comes from TCRdb applying MiXCR to the 5' RACE reads. Found here are fewer than 550,000 distinct CDR3 sequences, approximately 15% of them singletons; the top ten hold approximately 0.98%. These data were also filed under a second study, of yellow fever vaccine responses in identical twins.

Sequenced: CD4+ T cells sorted from blood. The receptors originated from a woman under 30 in good health. Both conserved end residues are part of each CDR3. D genes are given only for firm matches. Clone size is given for some rows only: seen once, a few or many times, or a class if the clone is expanded.

V: TRBV20-1; size: few; D: TRBD1; J: TRBJ2-1; DNA: TGCAGTGCTCGGGAACAGGGGTCATCCTACAATGAGCAGTTCTTC; CDR3: CSAREQGSSYNEQFF
V: TRBV11-2; size: -; D: TRBD2; J: TRBJ2-5; DNA: TGTGCCAGCAGCCCATTTTCCAGCGGGGGGGTGAAGGGAGAGACCCAGTACTTC; CDR3: CASSPFSSGGVKGETQYF
V: TRBV6-6; size: -; D: -; J: TRBJ2-7; DNA: TGTGCCAGTACCCCCGGGGGAATGGCGCAGTACTTC; CDR3: CASTPGGMAQYF
V: TRBV19; size: few; D: -; J: TRBJ2-3; DNA: TGTGCCAGTAGCCGTCCGCCGGGGGGCACAGATACGCAGTATTTT; CDR3: CASSRPPGGTDTQYF
V: TRBV4-3; size: many; D: -; J: TRBJ2-2; DNA: TGCGCCAGCAGCCAAGAGGAGACTGGCCGGGCCGGGGAGCTGTTTTTT; CDR3: CASSQEETGRAGELFF
V: TRBV12-3/TRBV12-4; size: -; D: TRBD2; J: TRBJ2-1; DNA: TGTGCCAGCAGTTTAGTAGGACTAGCGGGGGCCCCCTCCTACAATGAGCAGTTCTTC; CDR3: CASSLVGLAGAPSYNEQFF
V: TRBV9; size: few; D: -; J: TRBJ1-1; DNA: TGTGCCAGCAGCTCCGCCCAAGGGGCGAACACTGAAGCTTTCTTT; CDR3: CASSSAQGANTEAFF
V: TRBV2; size: -; D: -; J: TRBJ1-2; DNA: TGTGCCAGCAGGGATCAGCCTTTCAACTATGGCTACACCTTC; CDR3: CASRDQPFNYGYTF
V: TRBV10-3; size: -; D: -; J: TRBJ2-1; DNA: TGTGCCTCCTATGAGGGTGGGGGATCGGGGAATGAGCAGTTCTTC; CDR3: CASYEGGGSGNEQFF
V: TRBV20-1; size: many; D: TRBD2; J: TRBJ2-1; DNA: TGCAGTGCTAGTTTTAAGACTAGCGGAGACAATGAGCAGTTCTTC; CDR3: CSASFKTSGDNEQFF
V: TRBV10-3; size: few; D: -; J: TRBJ2-3; DNA: TGTGCCATCGGCCGGGGGCAGGGAAGCACAGATACGCAGTATTTT; CDR3: CAIGRGQGSTDTQYF
V: TRBV12-3/TRBV12-4; size: -; D: -; J: TRBJ2-2; DNA: TGTGCCAGCAGTATATGGGCGGTATTGAACACCGGGGAGCTGTTTTTT; CDR3: CASSIWAVLNTGELFF
V: TRBV29-1; size: -; D: TRBD1; J: TRBJ2-7; DNA: TGCAGCGTTGACCAGGGGGCGTCTTACGAGCAGTACTTC; CDR3: CSVDQGASYEQYF
V: TRBV20-1; size: few; D: TRBD2; J: TRBJ2-7; DNA: TGCAGTGCTAGAGATTCTGGGGAATGGCGGGAGGCCGCCTACGAGCAGTACTTC; CDR3: CSARDSGEWREAAYEQYF
V: TRBV4-2; size: few; D: TRBD2; J: TRBJ2-4; DNA: TGTGCCAGCAGCCAAGCCCCTTTGGGGACTAGCGGGGGGGCGGGTGCCAAAAACATTCAGTACTTC; CDR3: CASSQAPLGTSGGAGAKNIQYF
V: TRBV7-2; size: many; D: -; J: TRBJ2-7; DNA: TGTGCCAGCAGCTTCGACACTACCTACGAGCAGTACTTC; CDR3: CASSFDTTYEQYF
V: TRBV20-1; size: -; D: TRBD1; J: TRBJ2-3; DNA: TGCAGTGCTAAACAGACAGGGGCAGATACGCAGTATTTT; CDR3: CSAKQTGADTQYF
V: TRBV6-2/TRBV6-3; size: few; D: TRBD1; J: TRBJ2-3; DNA: TGTGCCAGCAGTTTCGGGACAGCTACGCAGTATTTT; CDR3: CASSFGTATQYF
V: TRBV3-1; size: -; D: TRBD2; J: TRBJ2-2; DNA: TGTACCTGCTGTCCCCAGGGACTAGCGGGGATAAACACCGGGGAGCTGTTTTTT; CDR3: CTCCPQGLAGINTGELFF
V: TRBV3-1; size: -; D: -; J: TRBJ1-6; DNA: TGTGCCAGCAGCCAAAGGACAGCCTGGTCACCCCTCCACTTT; CDR3: CASSQRTAWSPLHF
V: TRBV12-3/TRBV12-4; size: -; D: -; J: TRBJ2-1; DNA: TGTGCCAGCAGTTTGGGGGGCGTCCAACGCTACAATGAGCAGTTCTTC; CDR3: CASSLGGVQRYNEQFF
V: TRBV7-9; size: few; D: -; J: TRBJ1-1; DNA: TGTGCCAGCAGCGTACCGGGGTCCCTTATGAACACTGAAGCTTTCTTT; CDR3: CASSVPGSLMNTEAFF
V: TRBV5-1; size: -; D: TRBD2; J: TRBJ2-3; DNA: TGCGCCAGCAGCCTGAGACTAGCGGGGGCCCTCACAGATACGCAGTATTTT; CDR3: CASSLRLAGALTDTQYF
V: TRBV7-2; size: many; D: -; J: TRBJ2-1; DNA: TGTGCCAGCAGCTTAGGGCTAGCACAGCGGGCTTGGCAGTTCTTC; CDR3: CASSLGLAQRAWQFF
V: TRBV5-1; size: many; D: -; J: TRBJ2-1; DNA: TGCGCCAGCAGCGCCGGGTTGAGGGATAGGGAAGGCTCCTACAATGAGCAGTTCTTC; CDR3: CASSAGLRDREGSYNEQFF
V: TRBV20-1; size: few; D: -; J: TRBJ1-1; DNA: TGCAGTGCTAGAGATGGAGGGGGGGTTGTTGAAGCTTTCTTT; CDR3: CSARDGGGVVEAFF
V: TRBV29-1; size: -; D: -; J: TRBJ2-1; DNA: TGCAGCGTTCATGGTCAGGGGACGGGGAATGAGCAGTTCTTC; CDR3: CSVHGQGTGNEQFF
V: TRBV9; size: -; D: TRBD1; J: TRBJ2-7; DNA: TGTGCCAGCAGCCTAGCATCGGACAGGCCCTACGAGCAGTACTTC; CDR3: CASSLASDRPYEQYF
V: TRBV14; size: many; D: -; J: TRBJ1-1; DNA: TGTGCCAGCAGCCCACAGGTGGGGGACGCTGAAGCTTTCTTT; CDR3: CASSPQVGDAEAFF
V: TRBV5-1; size: few; D: TRBD1; J: TRBJ1-5; DNA: TGCGCCAGCAGCCCCGGGACAGATAGCAATCAGCCCCAGCATTTT; CDR3: CASSPGTDSNQPQHF
V: TRBV10-3; size: -; D: TRBD1; J: TRBJ2-5; DNA: TGTGCCATCAGGGATGACAGGGGCCAAGAGACCCAGTACTTC; CDR3: CAIRDDRGQETQYF
V: TRBV20-1; size: few; D: TRBD1; J: TRBJ2-7; DNA: TGCAGTGCCATGGACAGGGGGCCGGGGGAGCAGTACTTC; CDR3: CSAMDRGPGEQYF
V: TRBV29-1; size: many; D: -; J: TRBJ2-7; DNA: TGCAGCGTTGATAGGGACACGACCTACGAGCAGTACTTC; CDR3: CSVDRDTTYEQYF
V: TRBV7-2; size: -; D: -; J: TRBJ2-5; DNA: TGTGCCAGCAGCACCTCGACAGGGCGGGGAGAGGAGACCCAGTACTTC; CDR3: CASSTSTGRGEETQYF
V: TRBV5-1; size: -; D: TRBD2; J: TRBJ2-7; DNA: TGCGCCAGCAGCAGCTCCCCTAGCGGAGCCGCCTACGAGCAGTACTTC; CDR3: CASSSSPSGAAYEQYF
V: TRBV12-3/TRBV12-4; size: -; D: -; J: TRBJ1-1; DNA: TGTGCCAGCAGCCCGGCCAGGGATACTGAAGCTTTCTTT; CDR3: CASSPARDTEAFF
V: TRBV20-1; size: few; D: -; J: TRBJ2-4; DNA: TGCAGTGCTAGAGATCAGGGTAGAGTTGGCGCCAAAAACATTCAGTACTTC; CDR3: CSARDQGRVGAKNIQYF
V: TRBV5-4; size: many; D: -; J: TRBJ2-1; DNA: TGTGCCAGCTCAGCCCCCCCTGGGGGGAACTACAATGAGCAGTTCTTC; CDR3: CASSAPPGGNYNEQFF
V: TRBV24-1; size: few; D: -; J: TRBJ2-3; DNA: TGTGCCACCAGTGGGTCCGGGGCCGGGAATACGCAGTATTTT; CDR3: CATSGSGAGNTQYF
V: TRBV7-2; size: few; D: -; J: TRBJ2-3; DNA: TGTGCCAGCAGCACCTTTGTGTCGGCTCTTTCAGATACGCAGTATTTT; CDR3: CASSTFVSALSDTQYF
V: TRBV6-2/TRBV6-3; size: few; D: TRBD1; J: TRBJ1-1; DNA: TGTGCCAGCAGTGACTGGGGCAGGGGGCTTGAAGCTTTCTTT; CDR3: CASSDWGRGLEAFF
V: TRBV15; size: many; D: TRBD1; J: TRBJ1-5; DNA: TGTGCCACCAGAGAGGACAGGGCCTATCAGCCCCAGCATTTT; CDR3: CATREDRAYQPQHF
V: TRBV12-3/TRBV12-4; size: many; D: -; J: TRBJ2-3; DNA: TGTGCCAGCAGTTTAGGTTCAGGGGACGCGAGCACAGATACGCAGTATTTT; CDR3: CASSLGSGDASTDTQYF
V: TRBV5-1; size: -; D: -; J: TRBJ1-4; DNA: TGCGCCAGCAGCTTATTATCTCCTAATGAAAAACTGTTTTTT; CDR3: CASSLLSPNEKLFF
V: TRBV7-2; size: few; D: -; J: TRBJ2-1; DNA: TGTGCCAGCAGGCGAAAGGGGGGAGACAATGAGCAGTTCTTC; CDR3: CASRRKGGDNEQFF